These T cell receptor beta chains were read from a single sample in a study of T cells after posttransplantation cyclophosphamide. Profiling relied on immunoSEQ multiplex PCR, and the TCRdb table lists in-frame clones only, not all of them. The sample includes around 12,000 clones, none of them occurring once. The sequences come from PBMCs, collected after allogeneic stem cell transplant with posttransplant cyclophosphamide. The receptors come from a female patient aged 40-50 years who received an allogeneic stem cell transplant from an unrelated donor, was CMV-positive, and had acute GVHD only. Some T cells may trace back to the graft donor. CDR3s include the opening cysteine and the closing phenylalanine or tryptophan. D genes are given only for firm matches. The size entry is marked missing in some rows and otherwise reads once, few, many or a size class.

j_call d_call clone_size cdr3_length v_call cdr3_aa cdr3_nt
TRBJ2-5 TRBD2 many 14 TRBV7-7 CASSSGGAVETQYF TGTGCTAGCAGTAGCGGGGGGGCCGTAGAGACCCAGTACTTC
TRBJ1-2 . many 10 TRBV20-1 CSASLYGYTF TGCAGTGCTAGCTTGTATGGCTACACCTTC
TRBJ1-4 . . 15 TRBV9 CASSTMGGVDEKLFF TGTGCCAGCAGCACCATGGGGGGGGTAGATGAAAAACTGTTTTTT
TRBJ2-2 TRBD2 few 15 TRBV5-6 CASSLGAGVAGELFF TGTGCCAGCAGCTTGGGAGCGGGAGTGGCCGGGGAGCTGTTTTTT
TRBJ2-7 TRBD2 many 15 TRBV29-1 CSVEDTGTSGTQQYF TGCAGCGTTGAAGATACGGGGACTAGCGGGACCCAGCAGTACTTC
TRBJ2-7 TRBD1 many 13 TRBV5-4 CASSPGQGDEQYF TGTGCCAGCAGCCCAGGACAGGGCGACGAGCAGTACTTC
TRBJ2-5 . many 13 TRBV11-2 CASSFRVQKTQYF TGTGCCAGCAGCTTCAGGGTTCAAAAGACCCAGTACTTC
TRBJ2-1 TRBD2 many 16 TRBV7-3 CATGKGGLAGGGEQFF TGTGCCACCGGAAAGGGAGGGCTAGCGGGAGGAGGTGAGCAGTTCTTC
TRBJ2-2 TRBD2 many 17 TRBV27 CASSPGLAEQFTGELFF TGTGCCAGCAGTCCGGGACTAGCGGAGCAATTCACCGGGGAGCTGTTTTTT
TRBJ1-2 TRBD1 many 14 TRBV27 CASSQGTANYGYTF TGTGCCAGCAGTCAGGGGACAGCTAACTATGGCTACACCTTC
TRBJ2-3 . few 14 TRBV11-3 CASSLWGRADTQYF TGTGCCAGCAGCTTATGGGGGCGCGCGGATACGCAGTATTTT
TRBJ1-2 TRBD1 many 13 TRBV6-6 CASSKDRGNGYTF TGTGCCAGCAGTAAGGACAGGGGCAATGGCTACACCTTC
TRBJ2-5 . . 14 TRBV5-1 CASSTTGVQETQYF TGCGCCAGCAGCACCACCGGGGTCCAAGAGACCCAGTACTTC
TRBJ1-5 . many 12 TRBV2 CASKGDTQPQHF TGTGCCAGCAAAGGGGATACTCAGCCCCAGCATTTT
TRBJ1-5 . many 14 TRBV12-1 CASSCRRGAQPQHF TGTGCCAGCAGCTGTCGGAGGGGTGCTCAGCCCCAGCATTTT
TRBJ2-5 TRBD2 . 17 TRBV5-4 CASSLVSRRGGRETQYF TGTGCCAGCAGCTTGGTTTCTCGGCGGGGGGGCCGAGAGACCCAGTACTTC
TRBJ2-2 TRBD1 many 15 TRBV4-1 CASRPPGTATGELFF TGCGCCAGCAGACCTCCCGGGACAGCCACCGGGGAGCTGTTTTTT
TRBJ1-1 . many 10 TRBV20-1 CSAGQAEAFF TGCAGTGCTGGCCAGGCAGAAGCTTTCTTT
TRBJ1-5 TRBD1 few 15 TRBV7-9 CASSQDLSGGKPQHF TGTGCCAGCAGCCAAGATTTGTCAGGGGGCAAGCCCCAGCATTTT
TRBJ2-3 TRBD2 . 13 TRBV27 CATGRGGTDTQYF TGTGCCACCGGGAGGGGAGGGACAGATACGCAGTATTTT
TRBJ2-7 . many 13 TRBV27 CASSGRGTYEQYF TGTGCCAGCAGTGGACGGGGGACCTACGAGCAGTACTTC
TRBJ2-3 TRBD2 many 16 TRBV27 CASSSASGQGTDTQYF TGTGCCAGCAGTTCCGCTAGCGGGCAGGGCACAGATACGCAGTATTTT
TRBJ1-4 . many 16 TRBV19 CASSFNDRTGKEKLFF TGTGCCAGTAGTTTCAACGACCGAACGGGGAAGGAAAAACTGTTTTTT
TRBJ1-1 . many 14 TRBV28 CASRRDRPNTEAFF TGTGCCAGCAGACGCGACAGACCGAACACTGAAGCTTTCTTT